This T cell receptor beta chain was obtained from a study of blood T cell repertoires in COVID-19. The wider study: From T cells, B-cell-depleted T cells, or PBMCs came the material, which was cDNA or gDNA.

Original data processing: Estimates of nucleated cell counts were drawn from the amplification of reference gene primers. TCRdb keeps only in-frame clones here, not all; method: immunoSEQ multiplex PCR. That table gives V, J and clone size, and the DNA gave D and trimming. The data contain a few hundred thousand clones, roughly 86% of them singletons. Trimming took 4 bases from V and 2 from J; bases not matched to a gene: 3. This CDR3 has 14 amino acids. Germline CDR1 reads KGHDR; CDR2 reads SFDVKD. The rearrangement links TRBV24-1 to TRBJ2-5, with 7 bases identical to TRBD1. This clonotype was obtained from a woman aged 25 to 39 with COVID-19, enrolled during active disease. The sequencing sample was made of peripheral blood. This CDR3 is CATSDNRGQETQYF. In DNA form, the CDR3 reads TGTGCCACCAGTGACAACAGGGGTCAAGAGACCCAGTACTTC.